The present T cell receptor (beta chain) was sequenced within a study of monozygotic twins with inflammatory bowel disease. cDNA was produced in eight separate reactions per sample. TCRdb reanalyzed the 5' RACE reads and collapses them to one entry per CDR3 protein, without DNA. The table gives 400,000 to 500,000 distinct CDR3 sequences; the top ten clones make up under 3% of it. Blood samples of 2 to 3 ml were drawn from every donor. Study results and caveats: None of the different T cell subtypes could be distinguished from one another. Repertoires of patients may have been made more variable by differing immunosuppressive treatments.

On this clonotype: No antigen is known for it.

Sequences were obtained from blood. The source of this sequence is a human donor with ulcerative colitis or Crohn's disease, or a healthy co-twin of an affected twin (not recorded which).

CDR3: CASTKRQGTTEAFF. The chain carries TRBV7-2 and TRBJ1-1; the TCRdb D gene call, TRBD1, has no DNA to confirm it. This CDR3 has 14 amino acids. Per germline, CDR1 SGHTA and CDR2 FQGNSA.